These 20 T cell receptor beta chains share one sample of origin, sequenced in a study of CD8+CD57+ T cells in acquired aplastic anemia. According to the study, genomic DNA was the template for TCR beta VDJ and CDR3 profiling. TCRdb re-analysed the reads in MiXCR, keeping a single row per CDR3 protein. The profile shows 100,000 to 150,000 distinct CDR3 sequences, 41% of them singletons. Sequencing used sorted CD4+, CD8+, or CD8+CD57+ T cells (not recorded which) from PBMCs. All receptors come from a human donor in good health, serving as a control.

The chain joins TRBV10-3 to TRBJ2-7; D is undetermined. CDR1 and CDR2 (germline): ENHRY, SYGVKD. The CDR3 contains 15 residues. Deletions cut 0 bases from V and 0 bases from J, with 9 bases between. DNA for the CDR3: TGTGCCATCAGTGAGTCAGTCGGTAGCTCCTACGAGCAGTACTTC. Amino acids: CAISESVGSSYEQYF.

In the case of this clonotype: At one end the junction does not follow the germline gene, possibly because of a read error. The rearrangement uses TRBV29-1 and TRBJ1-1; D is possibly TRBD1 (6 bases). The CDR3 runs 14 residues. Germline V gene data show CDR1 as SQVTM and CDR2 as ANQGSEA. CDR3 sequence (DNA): TGCAGCGTCGTCTTCCTTTGGTGGGACACTGAGGCTTTCTTT. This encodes CSVVFLWWDTEAFF.

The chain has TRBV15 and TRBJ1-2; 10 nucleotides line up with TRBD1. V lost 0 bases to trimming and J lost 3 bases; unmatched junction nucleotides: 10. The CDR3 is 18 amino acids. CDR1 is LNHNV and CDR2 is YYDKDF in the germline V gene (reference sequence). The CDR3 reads CATSRDLTGDRGYYGYTF. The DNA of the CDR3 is TGTGCCACCAGCAGAGATCTCACCGGGGACAGGGGATACTATGGCTACACCTTC. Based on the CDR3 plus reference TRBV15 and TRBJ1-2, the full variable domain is DAMVIQNPRYQVTQFGKPVTLSCSQTLNHNVMYWYQQKSSQAPKLLFHYYDKDFNNEADTPDNFQSRRPNTSFCFLDIRSPGLGDTAMYLCATSRDLTGDRGYYGYTFGSGTRLTVV.

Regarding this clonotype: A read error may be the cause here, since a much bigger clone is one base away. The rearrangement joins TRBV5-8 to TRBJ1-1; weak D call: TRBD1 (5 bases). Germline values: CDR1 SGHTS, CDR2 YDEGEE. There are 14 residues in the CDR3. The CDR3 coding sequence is TGTCCCAGCAGCTCCCAGAGGCAGGGCACTGAAGCTTTCTTT. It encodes CPSSSQRQGTEAFF. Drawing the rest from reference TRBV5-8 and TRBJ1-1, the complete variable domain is EAGVTQSPTHLIKTRGQQATLRCSPISGHTSVYWYQQALGLGLQFLLWYDEGEERNRGNFPPRFSGRQFPNYSSELNVNALELEDSALYLCPSSSQRQGTEAFFGQGTRLTVV.

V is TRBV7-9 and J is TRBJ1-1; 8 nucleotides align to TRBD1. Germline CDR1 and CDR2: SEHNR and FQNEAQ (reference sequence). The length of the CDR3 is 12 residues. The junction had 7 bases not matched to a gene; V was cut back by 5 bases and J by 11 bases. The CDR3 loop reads CASSPPDRAAFF. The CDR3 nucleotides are TGTGCCAGCAGCCCACCGGACAGGGCCGCTTTCTTT.

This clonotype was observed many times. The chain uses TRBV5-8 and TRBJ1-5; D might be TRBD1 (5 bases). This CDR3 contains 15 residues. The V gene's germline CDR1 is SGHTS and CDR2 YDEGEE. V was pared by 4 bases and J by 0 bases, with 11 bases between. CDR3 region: CASSPGLSSNQPQHF. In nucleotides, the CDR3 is TGTGCCAGCAGCCCGGGACTTTCTAGCAATCAGCCCCAGCATTTT.

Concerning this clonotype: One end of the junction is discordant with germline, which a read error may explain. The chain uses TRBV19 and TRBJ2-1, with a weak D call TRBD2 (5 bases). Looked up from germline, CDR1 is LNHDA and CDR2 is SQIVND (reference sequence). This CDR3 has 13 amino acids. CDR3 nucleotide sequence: TGTGCCAGTAGGACGGACTTAACGGGTGAGGAGTTCTTC. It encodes CASRTDLTGEEFF. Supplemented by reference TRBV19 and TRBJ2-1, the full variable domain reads DGGITQSPKYLFRKEGQNVTLSCEQNLNHDAMYWYRQDPGQGLRLIYYSQIVNDFQKGDIAEGYSVSREKKESFPLTVTSAQKNPTAFYLCASRTDLTGEEFFGPGTRLTVL.

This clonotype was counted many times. CDR3 nucleotide sequence: TGTGCCAGCAGCTTAGCGGGAGTCAACACTGAAGCTTTCTTT. Translating gives CASSLAGVNTEAFF. The rearrangement links TRBV7-9 to TRBJ1-1, with unresolved D. Looked up from germline, CDR1 is SEHNR and CDR2 is FQNEAQ (reference sequence). This CDR3 contains 14 residues. V was shortened by 0 bases and J by 2 bases, with 7 bases between the two germline ends.

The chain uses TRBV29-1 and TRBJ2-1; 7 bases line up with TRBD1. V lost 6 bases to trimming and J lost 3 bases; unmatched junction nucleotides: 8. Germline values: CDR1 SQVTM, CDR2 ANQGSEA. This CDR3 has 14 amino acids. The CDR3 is CSVGGTQGYNEQFF. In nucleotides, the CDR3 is TGCAGCGTAGGGGGCACCCAGGGCTACAATGAGCAGTTCTTC.

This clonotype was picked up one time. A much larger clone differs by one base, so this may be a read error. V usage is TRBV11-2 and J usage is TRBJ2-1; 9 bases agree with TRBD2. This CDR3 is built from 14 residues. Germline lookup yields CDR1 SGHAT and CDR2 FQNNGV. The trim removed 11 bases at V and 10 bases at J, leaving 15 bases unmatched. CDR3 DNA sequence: TGTGCCTGGGGAGCGGGAGGACTCTCCTACGAGCAGTTCTTC. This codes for CAWGAGGLSYEQFF.

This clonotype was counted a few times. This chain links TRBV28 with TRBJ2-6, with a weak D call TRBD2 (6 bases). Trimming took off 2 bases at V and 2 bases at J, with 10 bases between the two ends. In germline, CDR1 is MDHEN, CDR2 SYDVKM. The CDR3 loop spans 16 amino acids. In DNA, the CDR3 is TGTGCCAGCAGTTTACGGAGGGTGGCTGGGGCCAACGTCCTGACTTTC. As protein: CASSLRRVAGANVLTF.

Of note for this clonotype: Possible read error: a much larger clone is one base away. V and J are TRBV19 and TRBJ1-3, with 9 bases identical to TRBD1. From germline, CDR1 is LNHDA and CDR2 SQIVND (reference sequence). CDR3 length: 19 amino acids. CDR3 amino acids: CASSPHSAVQGAPGNTMYF. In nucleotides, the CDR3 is TGTGCCAGTAGTCCGCATTCGGCGGTACAGGGGGCTCCTGGAAACACCATGTATTTT.

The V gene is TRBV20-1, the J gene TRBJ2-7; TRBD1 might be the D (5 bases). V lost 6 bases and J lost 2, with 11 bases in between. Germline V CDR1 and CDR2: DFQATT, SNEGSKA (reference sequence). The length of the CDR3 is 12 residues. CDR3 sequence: CSAKDTTYEQYF. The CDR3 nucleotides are TGCAGTGCCAAGGACACCACCTACGAGCAGTACTTC.

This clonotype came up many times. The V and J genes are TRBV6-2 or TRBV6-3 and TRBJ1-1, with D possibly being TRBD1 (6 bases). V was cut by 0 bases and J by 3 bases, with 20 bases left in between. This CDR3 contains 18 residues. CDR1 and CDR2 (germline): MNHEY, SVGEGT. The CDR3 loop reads CASSYSSWYRDGDTEAFF. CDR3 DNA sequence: TGTGCCAGCAGTTACTCGAGTTGGTACAGGGACGGGGACACTGAAGCTTTCTTT.

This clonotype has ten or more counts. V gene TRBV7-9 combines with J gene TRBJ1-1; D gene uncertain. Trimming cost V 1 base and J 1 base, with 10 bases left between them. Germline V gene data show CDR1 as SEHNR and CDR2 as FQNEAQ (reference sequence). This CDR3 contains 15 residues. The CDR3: CASSLGPIGNTEAFF. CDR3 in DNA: TGTGCCAGCAGCTTAGGTCCAATCGGGAACACTGAAGCTTTCTTT.

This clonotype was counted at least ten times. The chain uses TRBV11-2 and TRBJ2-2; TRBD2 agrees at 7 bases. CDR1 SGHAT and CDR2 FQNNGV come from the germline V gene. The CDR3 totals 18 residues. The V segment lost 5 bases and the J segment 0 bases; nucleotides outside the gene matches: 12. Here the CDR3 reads CASSPPGSAGANTGELFF. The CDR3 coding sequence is TGTGCCAGCAGCCCCCCGGGGTCGGCGGGGGCGAACACCGGGGAGCTGTTTTTT.

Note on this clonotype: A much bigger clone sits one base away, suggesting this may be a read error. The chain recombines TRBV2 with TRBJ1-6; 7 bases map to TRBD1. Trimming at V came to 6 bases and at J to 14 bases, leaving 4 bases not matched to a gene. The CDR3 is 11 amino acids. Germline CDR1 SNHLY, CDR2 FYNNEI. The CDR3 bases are TGTGCCAGCAGCTACAGGGGTTCCCTCCACTTT. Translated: CASSYRGSLHF. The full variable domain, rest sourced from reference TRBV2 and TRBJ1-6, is EPEVTQTPSHQVTQMGQEVILRCVPISNHLYFYWYRQILGQKVEFLVSFYNNEISEKSEIFDDQFSVERPDGSNFTLKIRSTKLEDSAMYFCASSYRGSLHFGNGTRLTVT.

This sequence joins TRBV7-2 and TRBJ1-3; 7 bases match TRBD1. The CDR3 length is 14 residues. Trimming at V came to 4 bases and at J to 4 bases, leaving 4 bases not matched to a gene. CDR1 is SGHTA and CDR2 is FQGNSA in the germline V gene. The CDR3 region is CASSSQGIGNTIYF. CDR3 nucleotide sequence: TGTGCCAGCAGCTCACAGGGGATCGGAAACACCATATATTTT.

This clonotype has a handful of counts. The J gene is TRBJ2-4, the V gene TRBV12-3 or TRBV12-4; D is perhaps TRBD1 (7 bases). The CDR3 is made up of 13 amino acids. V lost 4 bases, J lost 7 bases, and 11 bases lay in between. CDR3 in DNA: TGTGCCAGCAGTTCAGCAGGGGGGAACATTCAGTACTTC. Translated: CASSSAGGNIQYF.

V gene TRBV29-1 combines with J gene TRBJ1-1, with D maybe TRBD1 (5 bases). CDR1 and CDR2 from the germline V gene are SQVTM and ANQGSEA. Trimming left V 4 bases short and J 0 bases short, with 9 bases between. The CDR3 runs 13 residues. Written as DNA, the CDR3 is TGCAGCGTTGGGGGACGCGTGAACACTGAAGCTTTCTTT. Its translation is CSVGGRVNTEAFF.